One sample yielded the 32 T cell receptor beta chains listed below, sequenced in a study of blood T cells in healthy people across ages. PCR was performed a second time for about 7 to 11 cycles using a sample-barcoded 5' primer and a J-beta primer mix. TCRdb fed the 5' RACE reads into MiXCR, producing one record per CDR3 protein. The data hold 700,000 or so distinct CDR3 sequences, with roughly 41% observed a single time. Sequencing used blood. These receptors were collected from a man older than 75 in good health.

This clonotype was seen a few times. The V and J genes are TRBV20-1 and TRBJ1-5; 8 nucleotides align to TRBD1. CDR3 length: 14 residues. Germline assignment: CDR1 DFQATT and CDR2 SNEGSKA (reference sequence). V gave up 4 bases and J gave up 8 bases; unmatched junction bases: 10. In nucleotides, the CDR3 is TGCAGTGCTATTTACGGACAGGGATTTAAGCCCCAGCATTTT. Encoded protein: CSAIYGQGFKPQHF.

The chain uses TRBV27 and TRBJ2-7; TRBD1 agrees at 7 bases. Losses at the gene ends were 5 bases for V and 1 base for J; bases not matched to a gene: 5. CDR3 size: 14 residues. The germline gives CDR1 MNHEY, CDR2 SMNVEV (reference sequence). CDR3 in DNA: TGTGCCAGCAGTCCCGGGGACAGATCCTACGAGCAGTACTTC. Translating it yields CASSPGDRSYEQYF.

This clonotype came up a few times. J is TRBJ2-1 and V is TRBV10-3; 10 nucleotides match TRBD1. The CDR3 has 15 amino acids. Germline CDR1 ENHRY, CDR2 SYGVKD. V was clipped by 6 bases and J by 8 bases; unmatched bases: 10. The CDR3 spells CAIRPGTGARDEQFF. DNA of the CDR3: TGTGCCATCAGACCCGGGACAGGGGCTAGGGATGAGCAGTTCTTC.

This chain links TRBV3-1 with TRBJ1-1; D gene unclear. The CDR3 is 14 amino acids. The germline V gene encodes CDR1 LGHDT and CDR2 YNNKEL (reference sequence). Trimming took 0 bases from V and 4 from J, leaving 9 bases between them. The CDR3 bases are TGTGCCAGCAGCCAAGAAGCGGGTGTCACTGAAGCTTTCTTT. Translated: CASSQEAGVTEAFF.

This clonotype has just a few counts. The V and J genes are TRBV28 and TRBJ1-5, with a tentative D call TRBD1 (5 bases). CDR1 and CDR2 from the germline V gene are MDHEN and SYDVKM. Trimming shortened V by 7 bases and J by 7 bases, and 20 bases separated the two germline ends. CDR3 length: 15 amino acids. The CDR3 bases are TGTGCCAGCAAGGCGCAGGGTCTAAACATGCAGCCCCAGCATTTT. Translating gives CASKAQGLNMQPQHF.

A few counts support this clonotype. The chain has TRBV7-6 and TRBJ2-1, with 9 nucleotides matching TRBD1. Germline V gene data show CDR1 as SGHVS and CDR2 as FNYEAQ. This CDR3 region has 14 residues. V gave up 1 base and J gave up 8 bases; unmatched junction bases: 3. The CDR3 DNA reads as TGTGCCAGCAGCTTAGGGACAGGGGCCGATGAGCAGTTCTTC. It translates to CASSLGTGADEQFF.

The chain's CDR3 is CASSIRGLGTDTQYF. The CDR3 coding sequence is TGTGCCAGCAGCATCAGGGGTCTTGGCACAGATACGCAGTATTTT. The genes are TRBV11-2 and TRBJ2-3, with D maybe TRBD1 (6 bases). The CDR3 extends over 15 amino acids. V was trimmed by 5 bases and J by 1 base, leaving 13 bases between them. Germline V gives CDR1 SGHAT, CDR2 FQNNGV.

This clonotype was observed a handful of times. The genes are TRBV7-2 and TRBJ2-4; D is perhaps TRBD1 or TRBD2 (5 bases each). The CDR3 loop spans 15 amino acids. Trimming shortened V by 4 bases and J by 1 base, and 11 bases separated the two germline ends. Germline V gene sequence: CDR1 SGHTA, CDR2 FQGNSA. The CDR3 loop reads CASSSDWGAKNIQYF. The CDR3 nucleotides are TGTGCCAGCAGCTCGGATTGGGGGGCCAAAAACATTCAGTACTTC.

Only a few counts were recorded for this clonotype. The chain links TRBV5-1 to TRBJ2-3; tentative D call: TRBD2 (6 bases). The germline gives CDR1 SGHRS, CDR2 YFSETQ. Between the trimmed V and J ends, which lost 0 bases and 0 bases, there was a span of 14 bases. The CDR3 extends over 17 amino acids. CDR3 sequence reads: CASSLGGLLSSTDTQYF. CDR3 sequence (DNA): TGCGCCAGCAGCTTGGGGGGACTGCTTTCTAGCACAGATACGCAGTATTTT.

In this sample, this clonotype turned up a few times. The chain carries TRBV3-1 and TRBJ2-5; D may be TRBD1 (6 bases). Germline CDR1 is LGHDT and CDR2 is YNNKEL (reference sequence). There are 14 residues in the CDR3. Trimming pared 1 base from V and 4 bases from J, leaving 10 bases between. Here the CDR3 reads CASSQAGAGETQYF. Written as DNA, the CDR3 is TGTGCCAGCAGCCAAGCAGGGGCGGGAGAGACCCAGTACTTC.

This sequence joins TRBV7-9 and TRBJ1-3; a possible D gene is TRBD1 (5 bases). CDR3 length: 15 amino acids. CDR1 is SEHNR, CDR2 FQNEAQ, per germline (reference sequence). Trimming left V 2 bases short and J 0 bases short, with 8 bases between. Written as DNA, the CDR3 is TGTGCCAGCAGCTTACAGGGATACTCTGGAAACACCATATATTTT. Encoded protein: CASSLQGYSGNTIYF.

The chain carries TRBV20-1 and TRBJ2-7, with TRBD2 identical over 8 bases. The assigned J gene may be wrong: the sequence end matches TRBJ2-5 better. The length of the CDR3 is 15 residues. Germline CDR1 DFQATT, CDR2 SNEGSKA (reference sequence). The CDR3 DNA reads as TGCAGTGCTAGAGTTCCAGCGGGGGCGGGTGAGACCCAGTACTTC. Translation: CSARVPAGAGETQYF.

V and J are TRBV20-1 and TRBJ1-4; 10 bases are shared with TRBD1. The V gene end was trimmed by 6 bases and the J gene end by 6 bases; junction bases not matched to a gene: 4. The CDR3 consists of 13 residues. Germline V lookup: CDR1 DFQATT, CDR2 SNEGSKA (reference sequence). The CDR3 sequence: CSAPDRGHEKLFF. CDR3 bases: TGCAGTGCCCCTGACAGGGGGCATGAAAAACTGTTTTTT.

This clonotype was seen ten or more times. The chain employs TRBV7-2 and TRBJ2-5; D is perhaps TRBD2 (5 bases). Germline CDR1 reads SGHTA; CDR2 reads FQGNSA. The V end was cut by 6 bases, the J end by 5 bases, with 10 bases between. The CDR3 sequence is 12 residues long. In DNA, the CDR3 is TGTGCCAGCAGTTTGAGGAGGGAGACCCAGTACTTC. It is translated as CASSLRRETQYF.

The rearrangement uses TRBV4-3 and TRBJ2-1, with D possibly being TRBD1 or TRBD2 (6 bases each). V lost 0 bases, J lost 3 bases, and 15 bases lay in between. The CDR3 totals 17 residues. CDR1 is LGHNA, CDR2 YSLEER, per germline. CDR3: CASSQEVPGGLYNEQFF. CDR3 bases: TGCGCCAGCAGCCAAGAGGTCCCTGGGGGGCTCTACAATGAGCAGTTCTTC.

A single count supports this clonotype. The chain joins TRBV20-1 to TRBJ1-4, with D perhaps TRBD1 (5 bases). This CDR3 spans 13 amino acids. The V end was cut by 4 bases, the J end by 5 bases, with 11 bases between. Germline V lookup: CDR1 DFQATT, CDR2 SNEGSKA (reference sequence). The CDR3 region is CSAMVQGNEKLFF. The CDR3 DNA reads TGCAGTGCTATGGTTCAGGGAAATGAAAAACTGTTTTTT.

The J gene is TRBJ2-7, the V gene TRBV5-1; 8 nucleotides line up with TRBD1. The junction had 12 bases not matched to a gene; V was cut back by 4 bases and J by 3 bases. Looked up from germline, CDR1 is SGHRS and CDR2 is YFSETQ. The CDR3 is made up of 16 amino acids. The CDR3 protein is CASSPPRQGRIYEQYF. CDR3 sequence (DNA): TGCGCCAGCAGCCCCCCTCGACAGGGGCGAATCTACGAGCAGTACTTC.

This clonotype was counted at least ten times. The rearrangement links TRBV7-2 to TRBJ1-2; maybe TRBD1 (5 bases). V was trimmed by 6 bases and J by 0 bases, leaving 17 bases between them. Germline V gene lookup returns CDR1 SGHTA and CDR2 FQGNSA. The length of the CDR3 is 16 residues. The CDR3 DNA reads as TGTGCCAGCAGTCCACCGGGGGTCAAAACTAACTATGGCTACACCTTC. Its protein is CASSPPGVKTNYGYTF.

Many counts were recorded for this clonotype. The chain employs TRBV10-3 and TRBJ1-1; 9 bases align to TRBD1. The V and J ends lost 1 base and 8 bases, in that order; junction bases with no gene match: 5. This CDR3 spans 14 amino acids. CDR1 and CDR2 (germline): ENHRY, SYGVKD. The CDR3 coding sequence is TGTGCCATCAGTGAGTGGGACAGGGTAACGGAAGCTTTCTTT. As protein: CAISEWDRVTEAFF.

The V call is TRBV11-2, the J call TRBJ2-2; D is uncertain. The germline V and J ends were trimmed by 2 bases and 4 bases, with 5 bases remaining between them. CDR1 and CDR2 (germline): SGHAT, FQNNGV. The CDR3 spans 13 residues. CDR3 residues: CASSLSTTGELFF. CDR3 nucleotides: TGTGCCAGCAGCTTAAGTACCACCGGGGAGCTGTTTTTT.

This clonotype showed up just a few times. The chain is built from TRBV28 and TRBJ1-6; perhaps TRBD1 as D (5 bases). Germline CDR1 MDHEN, CDR2 SYDVKM. This CDR3 is built from 13 residues. V shed 5 bases and J shed 10 bases, with 12 bases lying between them. As DNA, the CDR3 is TGTGCCAGCAGTACGACACAGGACTCACCCCTCCACTTT. Translation gives CASSTTQDSPLHF. The complete variable domain, with remaining parts taken from reference TRBV28 and TRBJ1-6, reads DVKVTQSSRYLVKRTGEKVFLECVQDMDHENMFWYRQDPGLGLRLIYFSYDVKMKEKGDIPEGYSVSREKKERFSLILESASTNQTSMYLCASSTTQDSPLHFGNGTRLTVT.

The rearrangement joins TRBV6-5 to TRBJ2-1, with D unclear. Germline lookup yields CDR1 MNHEY and CDR2 SVGAGI. V was cut by 5 bases and J by 8 bases, with 13 bases left in between. This CDR3 comprises 13 residues. CDR3 DNA sequence: TGTGCCAGCAGTCGAGGACCAACCGATGAGCAGTTCTTC. It is translated as CASSRGPTDEQFF.

This clonotype was observed a few times. V is TRBV18 and J is TRBJ2-5; 8 bases are a match to TRBD1. Germline values: CDR1 KGHSH, CDR2 LQKENI. The CDR3 has 16 amino acids. J lost 5 bases, V lost 0 bases, and 8 bases had no gene match. In DNA, the CDR3 is TGTGCCAGCTCACCACCGGGACAGGTCTATCGGGAGACCCAGTACTTC. This encodes CASSPPGQVYRETQYF. Using reference TRBV18 and TRBJ2-5 for the parts outside the CDR3, the full variable domain is NAGVMQNPRHLVRRRGQEARLRCSPMKGHSHVYWYRQLPEEGLKFMVYLQKENIIDESGMPKERFSAEFPKEGPSILRIQQVVRGDSAAYFCASSPPGQVYRETQYFGPGTRLLVL.

The chain uses TRBV6-2 or TRBV6-3 and TRBJ2-5; the D call may be TRBD1 or TRBD2 (5 bases each). The J call may not be correct, given that the DNA end is closer to TRBJ2-1. The CDR3 is 17 residues long. Per germline, CDR1 MNHEY and CDR2 SVGEGT. CDR3 sequence (DNA): TGTGCCAGCAGTTACTCGGTTTGGGGGAGAGAACAAGAGACCCAGTTCTTC. It specifies CASSYSVWGREQETQFF.

This clonotype has a handful of counts. The chain carries TRBV7-2 and TRBJ2-3; 12 positions agree with TRBD2. There are 14 residues in the CDR3. Germline lookup yields CDR1 SGHTA and CDR2 FQGNSA. V lost 4 bases, J lost 7 bases, and 3 bases stayed unmatched. CDR3 nucleotides: TGTGCCAGCAGCTCTAGCGGGGGGGCGAATACGCAGTATTTT. It yields the protein CASSSSGGANTQYF.

The chain has TRBV12-3 or TRBV12-4 and TRBJ2-3; D gene uncertain. V was shortened by 7 bases and J by 9 bases, with 14 bases between the two germline ends. The CDR3 extends over 12 amino acids. CDR3 sequence (DNA): TGTGCCAGCAATTATGGTGCGGAGACGCAGTATTTT. Its translation is CASNYGAETQYF.

The chain combines TRBV7-2 with TRBJ2-3, with D unresolved. The V gene's germline CDR1 is SGHTA and CDR2 FQGNSA. With 4 bases removed from V and 4 bases from J, the gap between germline ends came to 12 bases. The CDR3 is 14 residues long. The CDR3 DNA is TGTGCCAGCAGCTCATTCGTGTCCGCAGATACGCAGTATTTT. Protein: CASSSFVSADTQYF.

The chain carries TRBV27 and TRBJ2-3, with 7 bases lining up with TRBD2. V was pared by 7 bases and J by 0 bases, with 7 bases of the junction left unmatched. In germline, CDR1 is MNHEY, CDR2 SMNVEV (reference sequence). This CDR3 is 15 amino acids long. The chain's CDR3 is CASKAGTISTDTQYF. In nucleotides, the CDR3 is TGTGCCAGCAAAGCGGGGACTATAAGCACAGATACGCAGTATTTT.

The chain has TRBV29-1 and TRBJ1-3, with D hard to call. Trimming shortened V by 0 bases and J by 2 bases, and 8 bases separated the two germline ends. Germline values: CDR1 SQVTM, CDR2 ANQGSEA. The CDR3 runs 14 residues. Here the CDR3 DNA reads TGCAGCGTTGAAGATGTTAGCCCTGGAAACACCATATATTTT. Amino acids: CSVEDVSPGNTIYF.

The chain uses TRBV25-1 and TRBJ1-4, with D uncertain. Germline CDR1 is MGHDK and CDR2 is SYGVNS. The CDR3 is 12 amino acids. The ends were cut back, 1 base at V and 7 bases at J, with 4 bases in the middle. The CDR3 nucleotides are TGTGCCAGCAGTGAATGGAGTGAAAAACTGTTTTTT. Translated: CASSEWSEKLFF.

CDR3 protein: CAWSVRGNRGPLFYGYTF. DNA of the CDR3: TGTGCCTGGAGTGTACGGGGGAACAGGGGGCCCCTCTTCTATGGCTACACCTTC. The chain recombines TRBV30 with TRBJ1-2; TRBD1 matches 9 bases. With 0 bases clipped from V and 4 bases from J, the junction kept 15 bases outside the gene matches. Germline V gene data show CDR1 as GTSNPN and CDR2 as SVGIG (reference sequence). This CDR3 spans 18 amino acids. The full variable domain, rest sourced from reference TRBV30 and TRBJ1-2, is SQTIHQWPATLVQPVGSPLSLECTVEGTSNPNLYWYRQAAGRGLQLLFYSVGIGQISSEVPQNLSASRPQDRQFILSSKKLLLSDSGFYLCAWSVRGNRGPLFYGYTFGSGTRLTVV.

This chain uses TRBV19 with TRBJ2-5; D may be TRBD1 (6 bases). Per germline, CDR1 LNHDA and CDR2 SQIVND (reference sequence). CDR3 length equals 15 residues. Trimming shortened V by 1 base and J by 7 bases, and 16 bases separated the two germline ends. This CDR3 reads CASSIARTASGTQYF. In nucleotides, the CDR3 is TGTGCCAGTAGTATAGCCCGGACAGCGAGTGGGACCCAGTACTTC.